This section outlines one T cell receptor (beta chain) sequence together with its context. The antigen remains unidentified. These data come from a study of T-cell memory formation after mild COVID-19. Findings and limits, study-wide: Memory sampled before infection contained some responding clones, suggesting cross-reactive memory joined. CD4/CD8 balance held among clones contracting day 15 to 85, and later expanders leaned CD4+. Mainly CM and EM harbored the contracting CD4+ clones; mainly EMRA harbored the CD8+ ones.

One entry per CDR3 protein, called by TCRdb with MiXCR from the 5' RACE reads. The sample consists of about 170,000 distinct CDR3 sequences, approximately 13% of them appearing once. The CDR3 loop spans 14 amino acids. Germline trimming cut 4 bases from V and 6 bases from J; bases unmatched to any gene: 2. Germline V gene lookup returns CDR1 MGHRA and CDR2 YSYEKL. Sequencing was done on a sample of PBMCs or a T cell subset sorted from them (not recorded which). The receptor was isolated from a man aged 18 to 30 who had mild COVID-19 (a few samples of this study predate the infection). Cell type and time point are not known. This chain connects TRBV4-1 to TRBJ2-1; 11 bases fit TRBD2. CDR3 in amino acids: CASSRSGGANEQFF. The CDR3 DNA reads as TGCGCCAGCAGCCGTAGCGGGGGGGCCAATGAGCAGTTCTTC.